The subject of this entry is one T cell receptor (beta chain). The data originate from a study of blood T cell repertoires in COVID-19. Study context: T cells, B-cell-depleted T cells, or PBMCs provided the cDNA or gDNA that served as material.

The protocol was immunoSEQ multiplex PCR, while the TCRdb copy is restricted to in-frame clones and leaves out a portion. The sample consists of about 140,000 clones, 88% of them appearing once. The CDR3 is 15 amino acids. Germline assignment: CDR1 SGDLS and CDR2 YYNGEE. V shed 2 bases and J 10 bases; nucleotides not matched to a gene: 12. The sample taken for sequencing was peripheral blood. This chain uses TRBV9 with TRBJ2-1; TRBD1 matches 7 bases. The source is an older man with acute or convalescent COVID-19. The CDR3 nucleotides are TGTGCCAGCAGCGTGACCGGGACAGTGGGATCGGAGCAGTTCTTC. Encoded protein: CASSVTGTVGSEQFF.